This TCR beta chain was found in a study of CD8 T cells in Susac syndrome. Looking at the study overall: Patients with Susac syndrome had blood drawn and were at that point therapy-naive, on corticosteroids, or on intravenous immunoglobulin alone.

Random-hexamer reverse transcription was applied to roughly 0.5 to 1 ug RNA. TCRdb re-analysed the immunoSEQ multiplex PCR reads in MiXCR, keeping a single row per CDR3 protein. The data show about 180,000 distinct CDR3 sequences, 85% to 95% seen once. V gave up 6 bases and J gave up 3 bases; unmatched junction bases: 9. This CDR3 contains 15 residues. This clonotype was obtained from a human donor with Susac syndrome. The V gene is TRBV12-3 or TRBV12-4, the J gene TRBJ2-7; 9 nucleotides match TRBD1. The sequencing sample was made of CD4+ T cells from PBMCs. The CDR3 loop is CASSSTGTGFYEQYF. CDR3 nucleotides: TGTGCCAGCAGCTCCACGGGGACAGGGTTCTACGAGCAGTACTTC.